These T cell receptor beta chains were read from a single sample in a study of T-cell memory formation after mild COVID-19. TCRdb reprocessed the 5' RACE reads via MiXCR and lists one record per CDR3 protein. The data show 400,000 or so distinct CDR3 sequences, 15% to 25% seen once. The sample was PBMCs or a T cell subset sorted from them (not recorded which). These receptors came from an adult woman who had mild COVID-19 (a few samples of this study predate the infection). Cell type and time point are not known. CDR3s include the opening cysteine and the closing phenylalanine or tryptophan. D genes are given only for firm matches. Some rows have no size entry. The others give once, few or many, or a class for an expanded clone.

J: TRBJ2-7
V: TRBV4-3
D: TRBD2
size: .
DNA: TGCGCCAGCAGCCAAGGGACTAGCGGATTTTACGAGCAGTACTTC
CDR3: CASSQGTSGFYEQYF

J: TRBJ2-7
V: TRBV24-1
D: TRBD1
size: .
DNA: TGTGCCACAAGTACCGGGGACAGCCTCGACGAGCAGTACTTC
CDR3: CATSTGDSLDEQYF

J: TRBJ2-7
V: TRBV7-2
D: TRBD1
size: .
DNA: TGTGCCAGCAGCTCGGGGTCACGGACAGGGGGAACGCGGCAGTACTTC
CDR3: CASSSGSRTGGTRQYF

J: TRBJ2-5
V: TRBV24-1
D: TRBD1
size: few
DNA: TGTGCCACCAGTGACCCACATGGACAGGGGGTAAAAGAGACCCAGTACTTC
CDR3: CATSDPHGQGVKETQYF

J: TRBJ1-1
V: TRBV18
D: .
size: few
DNA: TGTGCCAGCTCACCTAGGGTGACGGACACTGAAGCTTTCTTT
CDR3: CASSPRVTDTEAFF

J: TRBJ1-2
V: TRBV29-1
D: .
size: .
DNA: TGCAGCGTTGAAGTAAGCAGACCCAATGGCTACACCTTC
CDR3: CSVEVSRPNGYTF

J: TRBJ2-1
V: TRBV7-9
D: .
size: .
DNA: TGTGCCAGCAGCTCTCGAGCGGTGGGATCGTGGAATGAGCAGTTCTTC
CDR3: CASSSRAVGSWNEQFF

J: TRBJ2-5
V: TRBV7-8
D: TRBD2
size: few
DNA: TGTGCCAGCCAGAAGATGTGGGCTAGCGGGGGATCGTGGCAAGAGACCCAGTACTTC
CDR3: CASQKMWASGGSWQETQYF

J: TRBJ2-1
V: TRBV18
D: .
size: few
DNA: TGTGCCAGCTCACCGCAGTCAGGGCAACTCTACAATGAGCAGTTCTTC
CDR3: CASSPQSGQLYNEQFF

J: TRBJ1-2
V: TRBV12-3/TRBV12-4
D: TRBD1
size: .
DNA: TGTGCCAGCAGTTTAGCTAGGGACAGAGTTCTTGACTATGGCTACACCTTC
CDR3: CASSLARDRVLDYGYTF

J: TRBJ1-5
V: TRBV19
D: TRBD1
size: .
DNA: TGTGCCAGTAGTACCTGGACAGGGGCGCATTTT
CDR3: CASSTWTGAHF

J: TRBJ1-3
V: TRBV5-1
D: .
size: .
DNA: TGCGCCAGCAGCTTGGCCCCCGGACGGTTCTCTGGAAACACCATATATTTT
CDR3: CASSLAPGRFSGNTIYF

J: TRBJ1-4
V: TRBV6-5
D: .
size: .
DNA: TGTGCCAGCAGGCGGACGATAAGTGAAAAACTGTTTTTT
CDR3: CASRRTISEKLFF

J: TRBJ2-2
V: TRBV7-9
D: TRBD2
size: .
DNA: TGTGCCAGCAGCCTCGGGGGGACCGGGGAGCTGATTTTT
CDR3: CASSLGGTGELIF

J: TRBJ2-3
V: TRBV12-3/TRBV12-4
D: .
size: few
DNA: TGTGCCAGCACCCAATACCAGAGCACAGATACGCAGTATTTT
CDR3: CASTQYQSTDTQYF

J: TRBJ2-1
V: TRBV20-1
D: .
size: .
DNA: TGCAGTGCCAGACCCGACTCGAGCTCCTACAATGAGCAGTTCTTC
CDR3: CSARPDSSSYNEQFF

J: TRBJ1-5
V: TRBV27
D: .
size: .
DNA: TGTGCCAGCTCGAAGTACGGGGGCTTGACGAGAGGTCAGCCCCAGCATTTT
CDR3: CASSKYGGLTRGQPQHF

J: TRBJ1-2
V: TRBV29-1
D: TRBD1
size: many
DNA: TGCAGCGTTGAGAGGGACAGGGGTCGGGGCTACACCTTC
CDR3: CSVERDRGRGYTF

J: TRBJ2-7
V: TRBV23-1
D: TRBD1
size: .
DNA: TGCGCCAGCAGTTCCTATACCGGGACAGGGTTTTACGAGCAGTACTTC
CDR3: CASSSYTGTGFYEQYF

J: TRBJ2-7
V: TRBV6-5
D: .
size: .
DNA: TGTGCCAGCAGCCACGGGACGACTAACTCCTACGAGCAGTACTTC
CDR3: CASSHGTTNSYEQYF

J: TRBJ2-5
V: TRBV5-1
D: .
size: .
DNA: TGCGCCAGCAGCTTTCAGGGAGGAGAGACCCAGTACTTC
CDR3: CASSFQGGETQYF

J: TRBJ1-2
V: TRBV30
D: .
size: .
DNA: TGTGCCTGGAGTGTACATGGGGGGCCCTATGGCTACACCTTC
CDR3: CAWSVHGGPYGYTF

J: TRBJ2-7
V: TRBV7-9
D: TRBD2
size: few
DNA: TGTGCCAGCGGACTAGCGGGAGGTGCCTACGAGCAGTACTTC
CDR3: CASGLAGGAYEQYF

J: TRBJ1-1
V: TRBV27
D: .
size: few
DNA: TGTGCCAGCAGCCTGTACCAGGGGACTGAAGCTTTCTTT
CDR3: CASSLYQGTEAFF

J: TRBJ1-3
V: TRBV12-3/TRBV12-4
D: TRBD1
size: .
DNA: TGTGCCAGCAGTTTACCCGACAGGGGGCTTGGAAACACCATATATTTT
CDR3: CASSLPDRGLGNTIYF

J: TRBJ1-6
V: TRBV5-1
D: .
size: few
DNA: TGCGCCAGCAGCTTGGGACCTGGGGGTAATTCACCCCTCCACTTT
CDR3: CASSLGPGGNSPLHF

J: TRBJ1-4
V: TRBV12-3/TRBV12-4
D: .
size: few
DNA: TGTGCCAGCGGGGGAGGGGGTCGCGGTGATGAAAAACTGTTTTTT
CDR3: CASGGGGRGDEKLFF

J: TRBJ1-1
V: TRBV29-1
D: .
size: .
DNA: TGCAGCGTTGGGTGGAAGCTCGCGAACACTGAAGCTTTCTTT
CDR3: CSVGWKLANTEAFF

J: TRBJ1-4
V: TRBV24-1
D: .
size: .
DNA: TGTGCCACCAGTGACCCGAGGGGGGCAGGGGAAAAACTGTTTTTT
CDR3: CATSDPRGAGEKLFF

J: TRBJ1-4
V: TRBV28
D: .
size: once
DNA: TGTGCCAGCAGTCGAAGAGGGGACAAACTGTTTTTT
CDR3: CASSRRGDKLFF

J: TRBJ2-2
V: TRBV4-3
D: .
size: .
DNA: TGCGCCAGCAGCCAAGGAAGGTCCGGGGAGCTGTTTTTT
CDR3: CASSQGRSGELFF

J: TRBJ2-1
V: TRBV19
D: .
size: .
DNA: TGTGCCAGTAGTACCCTGGGGGGGCCTGGAGCTGGGCAGTTCTTC
CDR3: CASSTLGGPGAGQFF

J: TRBJ2-3
V: TRBV29-1
D: .
size: few
DNA: TGCAGCTCCGATGGCCGCCGGGGCACAGATACGCAGTATTTT
CDR3: CSSDGRRGTDTQYF

J: TRBJ1-1
V: TRBV6-2/TRBV6-3
D: TRBD1
size: .
DNA: TGTGCCAGCAGCTGGGACAGGGAATCGGCTGAAGCTTTCTTT
CDR3: CASSWDRESAEAFF

J: TRBJ1-2
V: TRBV5-6
D: .
size: .
DNA: TGTGCCAGCAGCTTGGATACAGGGTGGGGGGCTAACTATGGCTACACCTTC
CDR3: CASSLDTGWGANYGYTF

J: TRBJ2-7
V: TRBV19
D: .
size: once
DNA: TGTGCCAGTAGCCCGGTCCCCAGAGGCTACGAGCAGTACTTC
CDR3: CASSPVPRGYEQYF

J: TRBJ1-2
V: TRBV6-2/TRBV6-3
D: .
size: few
DNA: TGTGCCAGCAGTTACTCTTTCAGGGAACCCACCAACTATGGCTACACCTTC
CDR3: CASSYSFREPTNYGYTF

J: TRBJ2-1
V: TRBV7-3
D: TRBD2
size: few
DNA: TGTGCCAGCAGCCCCCGGACTAGCGGGGGGGTGGGCTACAATGAGCAGTTCTTC
CDR3: CASSPRTSGGVGYNEQFF

J: TRBJ2-7
V: TRBV7-7
D: TRBD2
size: .
DNA: TGTGCTAGCAGCTTAGCGGGGGCAAACGAGCAGTACTTC
CDR3: CASSLAGANEQYF

J: TRBJ2-7
V: TRBV15
D: .
size: many
DNA: TGTGCCACCAGCAGAGACCGACGAGGCTACGAGCAGTACTTC
CDR3: CATSRDRRGYEQYF

J: TRBJ2-3
V: TRBV9
D: TRBD1
size: .
DNA: TGTGCCAGCAGCGTGAGACAGGGAGTTGGCACAGATACGCAGTATTTT
CDR3: CASSVRQGVGTDTQYF

J: TRBJ2-7
V: TRBV19
D: TRBD1
size: once
DNA: TGTGCCACCTCGGGACAGGCGGAGACTGACGAGCAGTACTTC
CDR3: CATSGQAETDEQYF

J: TRBJ2-7
V: TRBV5-5
D: TRBD1
size: few
DNA: TGTGCCAGCAGGGACAGGGGGAAAACCTACGAGCAGTACTTC
CDR3: CASRDRGKTYEQYF

J: TRBJ2-1
V: TRBV4-2
D: .
size: few
DNA: TGTGCCAGCAGCCAAGGGCGGGACCCCAACAATGAGCAGTTCTTC
CDR3: CASSQGRDPNNEQFF

J: TRBJ2-1
V: TRBV10-3
D: TRBD2
size: few
DNA: TGTGCCATCAGTGAACTAGCGGGAGGGCGGGGGCAGTTCTTC
CDR3: CAISELAGGRGQFF

J: TRBJ1-4
V: TRBV5-1
D: .
size: few
DNA: TGCGCCAGCAGCCCCGGGACGGTGACTAATGAAAAACTGTTTTTT
CDR3: CASSPGTVTNEKLFF

J: TRBJ2-1
V: TRBV29-1
D: .
size: .
DNA: TGCAGCGTTCCATGGTACAATGAGCAGTTCTTC
CDR3: CSVPWYNEQFF

J: TRBJ2-1
V: TRBV5-6
D: .
size: .
DNA: TGTGCCAGCAGCTCGGCCGCCCGCGAGCAGTTCTTC
CDR3: CASSSAAREQFF

J: TRBJ2-1
V: TRBV6-2/TRBV6-3
D: .
size: many
DNA: TGTGCCAGCAGTTACGGGCTAGTAGTCTTTGAGCAGTTCTTC
CDR3: CASSYGLVVFEQFF

J: TRBJ1-3
V: TRBV28
D: .
size: .
DNA: TGTGCCACCAATACAGGGTACTCTGGAAACACCATATATTTT
CDR3: CATNTGYSGNTIYF

J: TRBJ2-1
V: TRBV4-1
D: .
size: .
DNA: TGCGCCAGCAGCCCCGGGGGCCGGGGGCGTTACAATGAGCAGTTCTTC
CDR3: CASSPGGRGRYNEQFF

J: TRBJ2-1
V: TRBV7-8
D: TRBD1
size: many
DNA: TGTGCCAGCAGCTCCAGCCGGGACAGGGGTCTCAATGAGCAGTTCTTC
CDR3: CASSSSRDRGLNEQFF

J: TRBJ2-7
V: TRBV2
D: .
size: .
DNA: TGTGCCAGCAGTGAAACGCCGGCAGGTCCCCAGTACTTC
CDR3: CASSETPAGPQYF

J: TRBJ2-2
V: TRBV11-2
D: .
size: few
DNA: TGTGCCAGCAGCTTACAGTGGTCCCCCGGGGAGCTGTTTTTT
CDR3: CASSLQWSPGELFF

J: TRBJ2-1
V: TRBV20-1
D: .
size: .
DNA: TGCAGTGCCCGACTCGCCTTGAGGAATGAGCAGTTCTTC
CDR3: CSARLALRNEQFF

J: TRBJ1-2
V: TRBV18
D: .
size: .
DNA: TGTGCCAGCTCACCACGTGAGACACCGACCTATGGCTACACCTTC
CDR3: CASSPRETPTYGYTF

J: TRBJ2-1
V: TRBV10-2
D: TRBD2
size: few
DNA: TGCGCCAGCAGATTTAGCGGGAGGGAGGAGTTCTTC
CDR3: CASRFSGREEFF

J: TRBJ2-1
V: TRBV9
D: TRBD2
size: .
DNA: TGTGCCAGCAGCGTAACGTCCGGGGGGGAGCAGTTCTTC
CDR3: CASSVTSGGEQFF

J: TRBJ1-2
V: TRBV24-1
D: TRBD1
size: .
DNA: TGTGCCACCAGTGATTCAGACAGGGACCTAGGGGGCTACACCTTC
CDR3: CATSDSDRDLGGYTF

J: TRBJ2-3
V: TRBV7-9
D: .
size: few
DNA: TGTGCCAGCAGCTCCCTTTCTTTGCGGAGCACAGATACGCAGTATTTT
CDR3: CASSSLSLRSTDTQYF